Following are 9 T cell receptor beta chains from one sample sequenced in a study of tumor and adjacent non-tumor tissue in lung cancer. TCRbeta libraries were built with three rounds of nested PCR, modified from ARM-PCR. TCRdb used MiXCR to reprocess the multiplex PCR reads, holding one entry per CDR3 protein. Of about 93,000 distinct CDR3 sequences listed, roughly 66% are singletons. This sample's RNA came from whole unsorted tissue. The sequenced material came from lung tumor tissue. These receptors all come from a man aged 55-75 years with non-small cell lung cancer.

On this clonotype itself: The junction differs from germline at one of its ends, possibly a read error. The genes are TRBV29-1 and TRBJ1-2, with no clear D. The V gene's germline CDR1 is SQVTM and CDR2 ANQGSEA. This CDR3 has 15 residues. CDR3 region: CGVGNSDGWRYVYTF. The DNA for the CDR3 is TGCGGCGTTGGGAATTCGGACGGTTGGAGGTATGTCTACACCTTC.

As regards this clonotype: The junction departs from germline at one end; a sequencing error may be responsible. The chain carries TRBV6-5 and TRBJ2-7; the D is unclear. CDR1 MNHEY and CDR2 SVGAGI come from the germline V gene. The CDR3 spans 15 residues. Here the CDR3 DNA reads TGTGCCAGTAGTTACTGCCAAGGTCGCACTTGCGAGCCGTACTTC. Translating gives CASSYCQGRTCEPYF.

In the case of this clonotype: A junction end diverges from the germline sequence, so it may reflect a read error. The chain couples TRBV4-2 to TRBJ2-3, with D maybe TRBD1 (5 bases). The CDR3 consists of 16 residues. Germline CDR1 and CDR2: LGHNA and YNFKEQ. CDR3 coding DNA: TGTGCCAGCAGCCGAGATATTCGCGTCAGCACAGGTACGCAGTATTTT. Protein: CASSRDIRVSTGTQYF.

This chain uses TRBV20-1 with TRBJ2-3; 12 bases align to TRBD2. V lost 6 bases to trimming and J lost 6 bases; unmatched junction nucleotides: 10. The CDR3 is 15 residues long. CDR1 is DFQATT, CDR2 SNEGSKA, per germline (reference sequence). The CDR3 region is CSAAPTSGGSDTQYF. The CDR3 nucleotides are TGCAGTGCCGCACCCACTAGCGGGGGGTCCGATACGCAGTATTTT.

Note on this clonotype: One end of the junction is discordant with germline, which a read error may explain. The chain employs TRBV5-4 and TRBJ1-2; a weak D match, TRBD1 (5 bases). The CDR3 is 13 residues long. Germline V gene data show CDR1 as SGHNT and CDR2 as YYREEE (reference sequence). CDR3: CASSDSTGYGYTF. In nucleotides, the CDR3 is TGTGCCAGCAGCGACAGCACAGGTTATGGTTACACCTTC.

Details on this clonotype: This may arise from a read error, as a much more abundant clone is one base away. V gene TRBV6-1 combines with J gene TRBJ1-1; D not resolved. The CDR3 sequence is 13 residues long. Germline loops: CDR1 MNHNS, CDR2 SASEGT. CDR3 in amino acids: CACSEVVNTEAFF. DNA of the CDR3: TGTGCCTGCAGTGAGGTCGTGAACACTGAAGCTTTCTTT.

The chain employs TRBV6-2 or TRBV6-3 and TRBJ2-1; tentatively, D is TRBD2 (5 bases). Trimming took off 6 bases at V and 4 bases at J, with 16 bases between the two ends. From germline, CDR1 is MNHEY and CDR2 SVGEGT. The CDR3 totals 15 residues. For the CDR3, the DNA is TGTGCCAGCAGAGGGAGTAAAAGGGAGTACAATGAGCAGTTCTTC. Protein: CASRGSKREYNEQFF.

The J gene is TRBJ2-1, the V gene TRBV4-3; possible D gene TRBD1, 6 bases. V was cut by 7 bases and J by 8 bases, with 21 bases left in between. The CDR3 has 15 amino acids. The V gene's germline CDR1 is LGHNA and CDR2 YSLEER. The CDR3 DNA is TGCGCCAGCACTCAAGAGGGGGTTGGTGGCGATGAGCAGTTCTTC. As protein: CASTQEGVGGDEQFF.

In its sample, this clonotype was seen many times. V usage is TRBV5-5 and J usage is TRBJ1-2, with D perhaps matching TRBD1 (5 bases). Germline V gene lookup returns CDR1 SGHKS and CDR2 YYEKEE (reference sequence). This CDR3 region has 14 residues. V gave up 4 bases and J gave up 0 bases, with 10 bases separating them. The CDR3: CASSTGHTNYGYTF. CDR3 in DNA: TGTGCCAGCAGCACAGGACATACTAACTATGGCTACACCTTC.